This T cell receptor (beta chain) was sequenced during a study of blood T cell repertoires in COVID-19. The data were produced by immunoSEQ multiplex PCR, yet TCRdb's version contains in-frame clones alone and is incomplete. The sample lists roughly 200,000 clones, 84% occurring once. CDR1 is SGHRS, CDR2 YFSETQ, per germline. This CDR3 spans 16 amino acids. J was trimmed by 5 bases and V by 3 bases; bases with no gene match: 7. This sequence was found in a woman aged 70 to 79 with active or convalescent COVID-19. The chain employs TRBV5-1 and TRBJ2-2; TRBD2 agrees at 10 bases. Sequencing used peripheral blood. CDR3 sequence: CASSSVSGRRTGELFF. CDR3 bases: TGCGCCAGCAGCTCCGTTAGCGGGAGGCGGACCGGGGAGCTGTTTTTT.